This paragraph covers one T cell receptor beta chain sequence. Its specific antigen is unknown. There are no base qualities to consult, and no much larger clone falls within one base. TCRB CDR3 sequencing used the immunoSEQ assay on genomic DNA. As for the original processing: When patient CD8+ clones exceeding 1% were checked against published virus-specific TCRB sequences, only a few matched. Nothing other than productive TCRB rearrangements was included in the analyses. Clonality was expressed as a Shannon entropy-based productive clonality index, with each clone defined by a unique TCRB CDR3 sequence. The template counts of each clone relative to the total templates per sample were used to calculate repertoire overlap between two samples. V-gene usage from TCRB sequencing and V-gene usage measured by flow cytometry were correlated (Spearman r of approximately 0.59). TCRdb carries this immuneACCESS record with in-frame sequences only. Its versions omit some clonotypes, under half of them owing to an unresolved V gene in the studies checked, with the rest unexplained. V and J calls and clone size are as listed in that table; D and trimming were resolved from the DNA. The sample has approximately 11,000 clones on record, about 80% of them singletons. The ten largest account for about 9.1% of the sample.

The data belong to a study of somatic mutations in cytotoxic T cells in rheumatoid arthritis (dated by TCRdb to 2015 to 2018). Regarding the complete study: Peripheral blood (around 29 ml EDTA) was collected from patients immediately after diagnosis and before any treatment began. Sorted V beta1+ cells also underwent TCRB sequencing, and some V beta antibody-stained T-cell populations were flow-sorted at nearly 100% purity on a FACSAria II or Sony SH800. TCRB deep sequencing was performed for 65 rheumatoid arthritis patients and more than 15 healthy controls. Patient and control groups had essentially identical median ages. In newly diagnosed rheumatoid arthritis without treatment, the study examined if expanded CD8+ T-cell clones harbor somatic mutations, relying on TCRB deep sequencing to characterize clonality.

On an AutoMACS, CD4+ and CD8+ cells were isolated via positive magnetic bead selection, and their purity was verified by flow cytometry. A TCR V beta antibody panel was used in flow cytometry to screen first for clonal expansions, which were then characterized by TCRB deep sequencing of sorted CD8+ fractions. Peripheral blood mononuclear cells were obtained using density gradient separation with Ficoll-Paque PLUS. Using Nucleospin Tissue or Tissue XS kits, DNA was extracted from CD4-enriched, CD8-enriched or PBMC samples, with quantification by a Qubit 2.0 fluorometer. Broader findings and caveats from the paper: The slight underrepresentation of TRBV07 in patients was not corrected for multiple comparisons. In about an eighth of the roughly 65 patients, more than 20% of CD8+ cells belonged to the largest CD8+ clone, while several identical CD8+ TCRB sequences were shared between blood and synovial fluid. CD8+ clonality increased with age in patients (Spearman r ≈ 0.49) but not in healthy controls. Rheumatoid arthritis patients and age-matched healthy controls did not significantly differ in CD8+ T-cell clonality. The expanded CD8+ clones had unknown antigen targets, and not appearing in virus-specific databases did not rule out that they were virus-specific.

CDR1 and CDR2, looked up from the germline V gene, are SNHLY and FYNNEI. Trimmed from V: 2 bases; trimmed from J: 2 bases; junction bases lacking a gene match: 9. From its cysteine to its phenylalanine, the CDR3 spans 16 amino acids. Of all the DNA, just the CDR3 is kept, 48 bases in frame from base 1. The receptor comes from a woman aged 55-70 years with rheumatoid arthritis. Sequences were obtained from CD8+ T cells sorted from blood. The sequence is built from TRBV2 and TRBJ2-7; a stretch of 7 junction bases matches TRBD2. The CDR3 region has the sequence CASSERDYQKPYEQYF. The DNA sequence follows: TGTGCCAGCAGTGAACGGGACTACCAAAAGCCCTACGAGCAGTACTTC.